Shown below are 30 T cell receptor beta chains from a single sample sequenced in a study of T cells in Graves' hyperthyroidism and ophthalmopathy. Researchers amplified the TCR beta CDR3 regions from RNA transcripts. The TCR CDR3 was amplified in a first-round RT-PCR using the HTBI primer set. TCRdb re-called the multiplex PCR reads with MiXCR, one entry per CDR3 protein. The sample records about 270,000 distinct CDR3 sequences, around 15% being singletons. The sequenced material came from blood. The receptor source for this set is a woman aged 45 to 65 with Graves' hyperthyroidism that later progressed to Graves' ophthalmopathy.

This clonotype has at least ten counts. The chain carries TRBV3-1 and TRBJ2-6; possible D gene TRBD2, 6 bases. The CDR3 extends over 16 amino acids. Germline CDR1 reads LGHDT; CDR2 reads YNNKEL (reference sequence). V dropped 4 bases and J dropped 1 base, with 11 bases sitting between them. The CDR3 DNA sequence: TGTGCCAGCAGCCTCCACGGGGGTTCTGGGGCCAACGTCCTGACTTTC. This codes for CASSLHGGSGANVLTF.

This clonotype was detected a few times. Compared with germline, one end of the junction differs, possibly owing to a read error. The CDR3 sequence is CAWSDGNLPGLADF. The CDR3 DNA is TGTGCCTGGAGTGACGGCAACCTTCCGGGACTAGCTGACTTC. The chain employs TRBV30 and TRBJ2-6; 9 nucleotides align to TRBD2. Germline values: CDR1 GTSNPN, CDR2 SVGIG (reference sequence). The CDR3 totals 14 residues.

This clonotype has more than one count but fewer than ten. This rearrangement joins TRBV20-1 to TRBJ2-3; D ambiguous. The V end was cut by 6 bases, the J end by 5 bases, with 9 bases between. CDR1 and CDR2 (germline): DFQATT, SNEGSKA (reference sequence). The CDR3 has 11 residues. The CDR3: CSARWRDTQYF. The CDR3 region has the DNA TGCAGTGCCAGATGGAGAGATACGCAGTATTTT.

The table lists this clonotype with many counts. The chain recombines TRBV9 with TRBJ2-3; 10 bases map to TRBD2. The CDR3 sequence is 15 residues long. Germline V gene sequence: CDR1 SGDLS, CDR2 YYNGEE. V shed 3 bases, J shed 2 bases, and the junction held 3 bases outside the gene matches. The DNA for the CDR3 is TGTGCCAGCAGCGCCAGCGGGAGGGCCACAGATACGCAGTATTTT. Its protein product is CASSASGRATDTQYF.

The gene calls are TRBV30 and TRBJ1-5; D not resolved. Germline loops: CDR1 GTSNPN, CDR2 SVGIG (reference sequence). The ends were cut back, 4 bases at V and 0 bases at J, with 13 bases in the middle. The CDR3 is 15 residues long. The CDR3 DNA sequence: TGTGCCTGGAACTCGGCCGCCTATAGCAATCAGCCCCAGCATTTT. Translating gives CAWNSAAYSNQPQHF.

This clonotype was found many times. CDR3 nucleotides: TGCAGTGCGGATGACCGGACAGCCCGAGGCTACACCTTC. Translated, it gives CSADDRTARGYTF. The chain recombines TRBV20-1 with TRBJ1-2; D might be TRBD1 (6 bases). The CDR3 spans 13 residues. The V and J ends lost 6 bases and 8 bases respectively, with 19 bases between them. From germline, CDR1 is DFQATT and CDR2 SNEGSKA (reference sequence).

This clonotype was observed many times. J is TRBJ1-3 and V is TRBV27, with 7 positions matching TRBD1. The V gene's germline CDR1 is MNHEY and CDR2 SMNVEV (reference sequence). The CDR3 covers 14 residues. Trimming took 3 bases from V and 5 from J; bases not matched to a gene: 4. DNA of the CDR3: TGTGCCAGCAGTTTGACAGGGTCGAGAAACACCATATATTTT. Protein product: CASSLTGSRNTIYF.

This clonotype was seen repeatedly, ten times or more. V usage is TRBV20-1 and J usage is TRBJ2-5; 8 nucleotides align to TRBD1. V shed 6 bases and J 4 bases; nucleotides not matched to a gene: 7. This CDR3 comprises 13 residues. Germline V gene data show CDR1 as DFQATT and CDR2 as SNEGSKA (reference sequence). CDR3 bases: TGCAGTGCCTGGACAGGGCAGGGAGAGACCCAGTACTTC. It codes for CSAWTGQGETQYF.

The chain couples TRBV18 to TRBJ1-2, with D perhaps matching TRBD1 (6 bases). Germline V gene data show CDR1 as KGHSH and CDR2 as LQKENI. The V end lost 3 bases, the J end lost 3 bases, and 20 bases lay between the germline ends. The CDR3 runs 17 residues. The CDR3 spells CASSPDAVGGADYGYTF. For the CDR3, the DNA is TGTGCCAGCTCACCGGACGCCGTGGGGGGCGCAGACTATGGCTACACCTTC. The whole variable domain, filled in from reference TRBV18 and TRBJ1-2, reads NAGVMQNPRHLVRRRGQEARLRCSPMKGHSHVYWYRQLPEEGLKFMVYLQKENIIDESGMPKERFSAEFPKEGPSILRIQQVVRGDSAAYFCASSPDAVGGADYGYTFGSGTRLTVV.

This clonotype was detected many times. The gene calls are TRBV5-5 and TRBJ2-5, with TRBD1 identical over 8 bases. Germline CDR1 is SGHKS and CDR2 is YYEKEE (reference sequence). J was trimmed by 2 bases and V by 1 base; bases with no gene match: 4. CDR3 size: 15 residues. The CDR3 DNA follows: TGTGCCAGCAGCTTGATGGGGACAGGACAAGAGACCCAGTACTTC. Protein product: CASSLMGTGQETQYF.

Only a few counts were recorded for this clonotype. The genes are TRBV6-1 and TRBJ1-6; the D gene is possibly TRBD1 (5 bases). V gave up 5 bases and J gave up 5 bases, with 13 bases separating them. CDR1 is MNHNS, CDR2 SASEGT, per germline. This CDR3 contains 15 residues. This chain's CDR3 is CASSLSGTDNSPLHF. The CDR3 DNA reads as TGTGCCAGCAGTTTATCCGGGACGGATAATTCACCCCTCCACTTT.

In its sample, this clonotype was seen many times. The chain joins TRBV2 to TRBJ1-5; a possible D gene is TRBD1 (6 bases). Germline V lookup: CDR1 SNHLY, CDR2 FYNNEI. Deletions cut 5 bases from V and 7 bases from J, with 18 bases between. The CDR3 extends over 15 amino acids. The CDR3 is CASSPPQGKGQPQHF. For the CDR3, the DNA is TGTGCCAGCAGTCCTCCACAGGGTAAAGGGCAGCCCCAGCATTTT.

At least ten counts were recorded for this clonotype. The V gene is TRBV20-1, the J gene TRBJ2-7, with 9 bases matching TRBD2. V lost 1 base to trimming and J lost 3 bases; unmatched junction nucleotides: 7. The CDR3 length is 15 residues. Germline values: CDR1 DFQATT, CDR2 SNEGSKA (reference sequence). CDR3: CSARGPGTSNYEQYF. In DNA, the CDR3 is TGCAGTGCTAGAGGCCCTGGGACTAGCAACTACGAGCAGTACTTC.

This clonotype was picked up many times. The chain couples TRBV12-3 or TRBV12-4 to TRBJ1-1; weak D call: TRBD1 (6 bases). V gave up 5 bases and J gave up 2 bases, with 9 bases separating them. The CDR3 is 13 residues long. The CDR3 region is CASSHRVNTEAFF. The CDR3, as DNA: TGTGCCAGCAGTCACAGGGTTAACACTGAAGCTTTCTTT.

The sample holds many counts of this clonotype. The chain couples TRBV3-1 to TRBJ2-5; 13 bases are shared with TRBD2. Looked up from germline, CDR1 is LGHDT and CDR2 is YNNKEL (reference sequence). The CDR3 has 16 residues. Losses at the gene ends were 4 bases for V and 5 bases for J; bases not matched to a gene: 7. The CDR3 region has the DNA TGTGCCAGCAGCCGCTCGGGACTAGCGGGGTTGGAGACCCAGTACTTC. The encoded protein is CASSRSGLAGLETQYF.

This clonotype was counted ten times or more. The rearrangement uses TRBV6-4 and TRBJ2-2, with 8 bases matching TRBD2. The CDR3 loop spans 14 amino acids. The V gene end was trimmed by 2 bases and the J gene end by 4 bases; junction bases not matched to a gene: 0. Germline V gene lookup returns CDR1 MRHNA and CDR2 SNTAGT. The CDR3 sequence is CASSDGTSTGELFF. The DNA for the CDR3 is TGTGCCAGCAGTGACGGGACTAGCACCGGGGAGCTGTTTTTT.

V and J are TRBV30 and TRBJ2-7; D could derive from TRBD1 or TRBD2 (7 bases each). The CDR3 is made up of 16 amino acids. Deletions cut 2 bases from V and 4 bases from J, with 21 bases between. The germline V gene has CDR1 GTSNPN and CDR2 SVGIG (reference sequence). CDR3 protein: CAWSIPRYRGGYEQYF. The CDR3 DNA reads as TGTGCCTGGAGTATCCCCAGGTACAGGGGAGGGTACGAGCAGTACTTC. Drawing the rest from reference TRBV30 and TRBJ2-7, the complete variable domain is SQTIHQWPATLVQPVGSPLSLECTVEGTSNPNLYWYRQAAGRGLQLLFYSVGIGQISSEVPQNLSASRPQDRQFILSSKKLLLSDSGFYLCAWSIPRYRGGYEQYFGPGTRLTVT.

This clonotype was detected many times. V usage is TRBV6-1 and J usage is TRBJ1-1, with D possibly matching TRBD1 (6 bases). The CDR3 length is 14 residues. Deletions cut 7 bases from V and 7 bases from J, with 19 bases between. Germline CDR1 MNHNS, CDR2 SASEGT. In nucleotides, the CDR3 is TGTGCCAGCAATACCGGGACAACCTACTTTGAAGCTTTCTTT. Translated, it gives CASNTGTTYFEAFF.

This clonotype was seen ten or more times. The chain carries TRBV20-1 and TRBJ2-3; D possibly corresponds to TRBD2 (6 bases). The CDR3 is made up of 16 amino acids. With 7 bases removed from V and 4 bases from J, the gap between germline ends came to 24 bases. Per germline, CDR1 DFQATT and CDR2 SNEGSKA (reference sequence). In DNA form, the CDR3 reads TGCAGTGGGGGGGACCCACGGAGGGCCGGGGCAGATACGCAGTATTTT. Protein: CSGGDPRRAGADTQYF.

This clonotype turned up a few times. V and J are TRBV29-1 and TRBJ1-2; D might be TRBD1 (5 bases). In germline, CDR1 is SQVTM, CDR2 ANQGSEA. CDR3 length: 14 amino acids. The V gene lost 4 bases and the J gene lost 0 bases, with 12 bases spanning the gap. The DNA for the CDR3 is TGCAGCGTTGTGAGTTGGGGGACTAACTATGGCTACACCTTC. The encoded protein is CSVVSWGTNYGYTF.

In this sample, this clonotype turned up a few times. The CDR3 spells CASSQEGLAGIADTQYF. The CDR3 bases are TGTGCCAGCAGCCAAGAAGGACTAGCGGGAATCGCAGATACGCAGTATTTT. The chain has TRBV3-1 and TRBJ2-3; 12 bases match TRBD2. V lost 0 bases, J lost 4 bases, and 5 bases stayed unmatched. The V gene's germline CDR1 is LGHDT and CDR2 YNNKEL (reference sequence). This CDR3 is built from 17 residues.

About this clonotype itself: A much larger clone sits a single nucleotide away, making a read error possible. The chain links TRBV7-9 to TRBJ2-4; 9 bases match TRBD1. V was clipped by 2 bases and J by 8 bases; unmatched bases: 10. The CDR3 spans 16 residues. The germline V gene encodes CDR1 SEHNR and CDR2 FQNEAQ (reference sequence). CDR3 bases: TGTGCCAGCAGCTTACAGGGACAGGGATATCGGGACATTCAGTACTTC. Translating it yields CASSLQGQGYRDIQYF.

This clonotype was detected many times. The rearrangement links TRBV20-1 to TRBJ2-7, with D perhaps matching TRBD1 (6 bases). Germline V gives CDR1 DFQATT, CDR2 SNEGSKA (reference sequence). This CDR3 contains 14 residues. V shed 1 base and J shed 3 bases, with 13 bases lying between them. DNA of the CDR3: TGCAGTGCTAGAGCCTCGACAGGCTACTACGAGCAGTACTTC. Protein: CSARASTGYYEQYF.

This clonotype was found many times. The rearrangement joins TRBV3-1 to TRBJ2-1, with 8 bases fitting TRBD2. This CDR3 is built from 18 residues. V trimming: 0 bases; J trimming: 4 bases; junction bases outside the gene matches: 11. Germline assignment: CDR1 LGHDT and CDR2 YNNKEL (reference sequence). The CDR3 DNA reads as TGTGCCAGCAGCCAAGAGGGATTGCGGGAGGTCGGTTACAATGAGCAGTTCTTC. Translation: CASSQEGLREVGYNEQFF.

This clonotype was recorded at least ten times. The rearrangement links TRBV5-1 to TRBJ2-2; D remains ambiguous. V lost 2 bases and J 7 bases, leaving 6 bases between the germline ends. CDR3 size: 12 residues. Per the germline V gene, CDR1 is SGHRS and CDR2 is YFSETQ. CDR3: CASSLSGGELFF. The CDR3 coding sequence is TGCGCCAGCAGCTTATCTGGCGGGGAGCTGTTTTTT.

This clonotype was detected ten times or more. V and J are TRBV6-1 and TRBJ1-1, with D hard to call. CDR1 and CDR2 from the germline V gene are MNHNS and SASEGT. CDR3 size: 15 residues. Between the trimmed V and J ends, which lost 1 base and 1 base, there was a span of 10 bases. CDR3 in DNA: TGTGCCAGCAGTGAAGTTTCAAACGCGAACACTGAAGCTTTCTTT. This translates into CASSEVSNANTEAFF.

This clonotype was seen a few times. The rearrangement uses TRBV5-1 and TRBJ2-5, with D possibly TRBD2 on 6 matching bases. Trimming removed 2 bases from V and 4 bases from J, with 24 bases in between. The CDR3 runs to 18 residues. From germline, CDR1 is SGHRS and CDR2 YFSETQ. For the CDR3, the DNA is TGCGCCAGCAGCTTCCTAGGTGGACTAACGGGGAATAGAGAGACCCAGTACTTC. It encodes CASSFLGGLTGNRETQYF.

This clonotype was detected ten times or more. The gene calls are TRBV2 and TRBJ1-1; 7 bases align to TRBD1. The junction had 9 bases not matched to a gene; V was cut back by 3 bases and J by 5 bases. This CDR3 is 15 amino acids long. CDR1 is SNHLY and CDR2 is FYNNEI in the germline V gene. CDR3 in amino acids: CASSDDEGAGTEAFF. The CDR3 DNA is TGTGCCAGCAGTGACGATGAGGGGGCCGGGACTGAAGCTTTCTTT.

Note on this clonotype: A much larger clone lies a single base off, so this may be a read error. The V gene is TRBV20-1, the J gene TRBJ1-6; D remains unclear. CDR3 length equals 13 residues. Germline V gene lookup returns CDR1 DFQATT and CDR2 SNEGSKA (reference sequence). Between the trimmed V and J ends, which lost 6 bases and 8 bases, there was a span of 14 bases. CDR3 in DNA: TGCAGTGCGCGAGCGCAGTCCGATTCACCCCTCCACTTT. Protein: CSARAQSDSPLHF.

The chain is built from TRBV7-2 and TRBJ2-7; possibly TRBD2 for D (5 bases). The CDR3 runs 12 residues. Per the germline V gene, CDR1 is SGHTA and CDR2 is FQGNSA. V was shortened by 5 bases and J by 5 bases, with 10 bases between the two germline ends. The CDR3 DNA reads TGTGCCAGCAGCCGCTGGACTGACGAGCAGTACTTC. It codes for CASSRWTDEQYF.